Listed below are T cell receptor beta chains from one sample, sequenced in a study of cytomegalovirus exposure and HLA in healthy donors. Sequencing used immunoSEQ multiplex PCR; TCRdb keeps in-frame clones, though not all of them. The sample records about 43,000 clones, 70% to 85% being singletons. Sequencing used PBMCs. Every receptor here comes from a man under 40 in good health and CMV-seronegative. Each CDR3 is given with its conserved first and last residue. A D gene is named only where the DNA matches it firmly. Clone size is not always given. Where it is, it says once, few, many or a class for expanded clones.

>14|NA|TRBJ2-7|TRBV7-2|NA
CASRGGDSFYEQYF
TGTGCCAGCAGAGGAGGGGACAGTTTCTACGAGCAGTACTTC
>14|NA|TRBJ1-1|TRBV27|NA
CASSKGLLSTEAFF
TGTGCCAGCAGTAAAGGACTTCTCTCCACTGAAGCTTTCTTT
>18|NA|TRBJ2-3|TRBV7-8|TRBD2
CASSRGLAGVGGTDTQYF
TGTGCCAGCAGCAGGGGACTAGCGGGAGTAGGGGGCACAGATACGCAGTATTTT
>15|once|TRBJ1-4|TRBV13|NA
CASSFRGKANEKLFF
TGTGCCAGCAGCTTCCGGGGAAAAGCTAATGAAAAACTGTTTTTT
>13|NA|TRBJ1-1|TRBV10-1|NA
CASRISKNTEAFF
TGCGCCAGCAGAATAAGCAAGAACACTGAAGCTTTCTTT
>17|NA|TRBJ2-3|TRBV30|TRBD2
CAWSAGRASLRTDTQYF
TGTGCCTGGAGTGCCGGGAGGGCCTCACTACGCACAGATACGCAGTATTTT
>16|few|TRBJ2-1|TRBV7-2|NA
CASSLRPIVLYNEQFF
TGTGCCAGCAGCTTACGTCCCATAGTGTTATACAATGAGCAGTTCTTC
>15|NA|TRBJ2-1|TRBV5-4|TRBD2
CASSLAGGGSYEQFF
TGTGCCAGCAGCTTGGCGGGAGGGGGATCATATGAGCAGTTCTTC
>13|NA|TRBJ2-4|TRBV18|TRBD2
CASSPPGRDIQYF
TGTGCCAGCTCACCACCAGGGAGGGACATTCAGTACTTC
>14|NA|TRBJ2-5|TRBV28|NA
CATRLGGAGETQYF
TGTGCCACCCGCCTGGGGGGAGCGGGAGAGACCCAGTACTTC
>15|NA|TRBJ2-7|TRBV21-1|NA
CASSKAASGLHEQYF
TGTGCCAGCAGCAAAGCGGCTAGTGGCCTGCACGAGCAGTACTTC
>17|NA|TRBJ2-3|TRBV4-2|TRBD2
CASSQGLGGGVTDTQYF
TGTGCCAGCAGCCAAGGACTGGGGGGAGGGGTCACAGATACGCAGTATTTT
>11|NA|TRBJ1-2|TRBV6-6|NA
CASGSYYGYTF
TGTGCCAGTGGCTCCTACTATGGCTACACCTTC
>15|NA|TRBJ2-7|TRBV4-2|NA
CASSQDLGGAYEQYF
TGTGCCAGCAGCCAAGATCTCGGGGGTGCCTACGAGCAGTACTTC
>15|NA|TRBJ1-3|TRBV6-1|TRBD1
CASRKGTGKGNTIYF
TGTGCCAGCAGGAAGGGGACAGGGAAGGGAAACACCATATATTTT
>15|few|TRBJ2-7|TRBV5-5|TRBD2
CASSFSGRLGYEQYF
TGTGCCAGCAGCTTTAGCGGGAGGTTAGGCTACGAGCAGTACTTC
>15|once|TRBJ2-7|TRBV9|TRBD2
CASSAHPGTNYEQYF
TGTGCCAGCAGCGCCCATCCCGGGACTAACTACGAGCAGTACTTC
>14|NA|TRBJ1-4|TRBV5-4|TRBD1
CASSPDRSSEKLFF
TGTGCCAGCAGCCCGGACAGGTCCAGCGAAAAACTGTTTTTT
>12|NA|TRBJ2-7|TRBV5-8|TRBD2
CASRREEYEQYF
TGTGCCAGCAGGCGGGAGGAGTACGAGCAGTACTTC
>16|NA|TRBJ1-1|TRBV7-6|NA
CASSLGTGVMNTEAFF
TGTGCCAGCAGCTTAGGGACCGGGGTAATGAACACTGAAGCTTTCTTT
>15|NA|TRBJ2-1|TRBV28|TRBD1
CASRDDRGLSNEQFF
TGTGCCAGCAGGGATGACAGGGGGCTCTCCAATGAGCAGTTCTTC
>15|NA|TRBJ1-4|TRBV11-3|TRBD1
CASSRTGANNEKLFF
TGTGCCAGCAGCCGAACAGGGGCCAATAATGAAAAACTGTTTTTT
>13|few|TRBJ2-7|TRBV9|NA
CASPMGGGHEQYF
TGTGCCAGCCCGATGGGGGGGGGCCACGAGCAGTACTTC
>13|NA|TRBJ1-3|TRBV2|NA
CASSRDFGNTIYF
TGTGCCAGCAGCAGGGATTTCGGAAACACCATATATTTT
>14|few|TRBJ2-3|TRBV7-2|TRBD2
CASSLALAGDTQYF
TGTGCCAGCAGCTTAGCACTAGCGGGAGATACGCAGTATTTT
>13|NA|TRBJ2-1|TRBV19|TRBD2
CASKKREGDEQFF
TGTGCCAGTAAAAAGCGGGAGGGCGATGAGCAGTTCTTC
>17|once|TRBJ2-3|TRBV27|NA
CASSSTPLLGGTDTQYF
TGTGCCAGCAGTAGCACCCCCCTGCTAGGCGGCACAGATACGCAGTATTTT
>15|NA|TRBJ2-1|TRBV7-2|NA
CASSLDPPSRGEQFF
TGTGCCAGCAGCTTAGATCCCCCCTCCCGAGGGGAGCAGTTCTTC
>16|once|TRBJ2-1|TRBV4-3|TRBD2
CASSQAATSPYNEQFF
TGCGCCAGCAGCCAAGCGGCGACTAGCCCCTACAATGAGCAGTTCTTC
>15|NA|TRBJ2-7|TRBV6-1|NA
CASSEAGAPYYEQCF
TGTGCCAGCAGTGAAGCAGGGGCGCCATATTACGAGCAGTGCTTC
>17|NA|TRBJ2-1|TRBV15|TRBD2
CATRELPSGSSYNEQFF
TGTGCCACCAGGGAGTTGCCTAGCGGGAGCTCCTACAATGAGCAGTTCTTC
>14|NA|TRBJ1-1|TRBV5-4|NA
CASNPMGRGTEAFF
TGTGCCAGCAACCCGATGGGACGGGGGACTGAAGCTTTCTTT
>13|NA|TRBJ2-3|TRBV29-1|NA
CSVHGEWGDTQYF
TGCAGCGTTCACGGGGAGTGGGGAGATACGCAGTATTTT
>15|NA|TRBJ2-5|TRBV5-1|TRBD1
CASSGTGTGEETQYF
TGCGCCAGCAGCGGAACCGGGACAGGGGAAGAGACCCAGTACTTC
>14|NA|TRBJ2-7|TRBV10-1|TRBD1
CASSEGTGKYEQYF
TGCGCCAGCAGTGAGGGGACAGGAAAGTACGAGCAGTACTTC
>12|NA|TRBJ2-5|TRBV6-1|TRBD1
CASQGVLETQYF
TGTGCCAGCCAGGGGGTGCTAGAGACCCAGTACTTC
>16|NA|TRBJ2-5|TRBV6-6|NA
CASNGHAVWPEETQYF
TGTGCCAGCAATGGGCATGCAGTCTGGCCTGAAGAGACCCAGTACTTC
>13|NA|TRBJ1-5|TRBV7-2|NA
CASSLDSGLPQHF
TGTGCCAGCAGCTTAGACTCAGGTTTGCCCCAGCATTTT
>14|NA|TRBJ2-7|TRBV27|NA
CASSLSRSGYEQYF
TGTGCCAGCAGTTTATCGAGGTCCGGCTACGAGCAGTACTTC
>15|NA|TRBJ1-4|TRBV5-1|TRBD1
CASTRGWDRDEKLFF
TGCGCCAGCACAAGGGGATGGGACAGGGATGAAAAACTGTTTTTT
>16|NA|TRBJ1-6|TRBV5-1|NA
CASSLAGPENNSPLHF
TGCGCCAGCAGCTTGGCAGGGCCCGAAAATAATTCACCCCTCCACTTT
>14|few|TRBJ2-1|TRBV2|NA
CASSEEGAYNEQFF
TGTGCCAGCAGTGAAGAAGGGGCCTACAATGAGCAGTTCTTC
>12|few|TRBJ1-1|TRBV29-1|TRBD1
CSVEVDRGEAFF
TGCAGCGTTGAAGTCGACAGGGGGGAAGCTTTCTTT
>13|NA|TRBJ1-1|TRBV13|NA
CASSPLRGTEAFF
TGTGCCAGCAGCCCCCTACGGGGGACTGAAGCTTTCTTT
>17|NA|TRBJ2-7|TRBV7-9|NA
CSSSLVWGLLTTGEQYF
TGTTCCAGCAGCTTAGTTTGGGGACTCCTCACTACGGGGGAGCAGTACTTC
>14|NA|TRBJ1-5|TRBV19|NA
CASSSGVSNQPQHF
TGTGCCAGTAGTTCAGGGGTGAGCAATCAGCCCCAGCATTTT
>13|NA|TRBJ1-1|TRBV10-1|NA
CASSAGRNTEAFF
TGCGCCAGCAGTGCCGGGAGGAACACTGAAGCTTTCTTT
>17|NA|TRBJ1-3|TRBV12-2|NA
CASRLSWGGHSGNTIYF
TGTGCAAGTCGCTTATCCTGGGGGGGCCACTCTGGAAACACCATATATTTT
>15|NA|TRBJ2-1|TRBV15|NA
CATSSPGHGLNEQFF
TGTGCCACCAGCTCACCGGGACATGGACTCAATGAGCAGTTCTTC
>15|NA|TRBJ2-7|TRBV27|NA
CASSPGFRGSYEQYF
TGTGCCAGCAGTCCAGGATTTCGTGGGTCCTACGAGCAGTACTTC
>14|NA|TRBJ2-3|TRBV6-6|NA
CASAKRGFTDTQYF
TGTGCCAGCGCCAAAAGGGGGTTCACAGATACGCAGTATTTT
>12|once|TRBJ2-5|TRBV7-2|TRBD1
CASSHRGREQYF
TGTGCCAGCAGCCACAGGGGGCGGGAGCAGTACTTC
>15|NA|TRBJ1-3|TRBV9|NA
CASSQPSSSGNTIYF
TGTGCCAGCAGCCAGCCGTCTAGCTCTGGAAACACCATATATTTT
>15|NA|TRBJ1-1|TRBV18|NA
CASSTVRGSNTEAFF
TGTGCCAGCTCAACAGTAAGGGGCTCCAACACTGAAGCTTTCTTT
>13|NA|TRBJ1-3|TRBV6-5|NA
CASSYPILTAIYF
TGTGCCAGCAGTTACCCGATCTTGACAGCCATATATTTT
>14|NA|TRBJ1-1|TRBV7-2|NA
CASSLREENTEAFF
TGTGCCAGCAGCTTAAGAGAAGAGAACACTGAAGCTTTCTTT
>14|NA|TRBJ2-2|TRBV19|NA
CASSETGATGELFF
TGTGCCAGTAGTGAGACGGGAGCAACCGGGGAGCTGTTTTTT
>14|NA|TRBJ2-2|TRBV14|NA
CASSPYSDTGELFF
TGTGCCAGCAGCCCGTACTCCGACACCGGGGAGCTGTTTTTT
>13|NA|TRBJ2-1|TRBV28|TRBD1
CASRDRGYNEQFF
TGTGCCAGCAGGGACAGGGGCTACAATGAGCAGTTCTTC
>15|NA|TRBJ2-1|TRBV9|NA
CASSVRTLGDNEQFF
TGTGCCAGCAGCGTCCGTACCCTAGGGGACAATGAGCAGTTCTTC